The rows below give T cell receptor beta chains drawn from one sample of a study of T cell repertoires in cytomegalovirus infection. TCRdb analysed the reads with MiXCR anew, one entry per CDR3 protein. The table shows 900,000 to 950,000 distinct CDR3 sequences, with around 31% occurring only once. These receptors lack a known antigen. Specimen: cultured CD8+ T cells from PBMCs, collected from culture after CMV antigen stimulation. Receptors originate from a human donor in good health (CMV status not recorded). Some clones in this sample may be carry-over from other donors' samples. Both conserved end residues are part of each CDR3. The D gene is left open where the match is weak. A clone size is listed for some rows: how often the clone was seen (once, few, many), or a class if it is expanded.

CDR3aa | CDR3nt | abundance | d_gene | j_gene | v_gene
CASSGYRGEGNQPQHF | TGTGCCAGCAGCGGTTACAGGGGTGAGGGGAATCAGCCCCAGCATTTT | - | TRBD1 | TRBJ1-5 | TRBV7-8
CASSRPDRAEGYTF | TGTGCCAGCAGTCGGCCGGACAGGGCCGAAGGCTACACCTTC | - | TRBD1 | TRBJ1-2 | TRBV12-3/TRBV12-4
CASSESGGRYGYTF | TGTGCCAGCAGTGAAAGTGGGGGCAGATATGGCTACACCTTC | - | - | TRBJ1-2 | TRBV6-1
CASNNRAVCFGYTF | TGTGCCAGCAACAACAGGGCTGTATGTTTTGGCTACACCTTC | once | - | TRBJ1-2 | TRBV9
CASSLLAGDSYNEQFF | TGTGCCAGCAGCCTGTTAGCGGGCGACTCCTACAATGAGCAGTTCTTC | few | TRBD2 | TRBJ2-1 | TRBV7-6
CASAEGGTLGYTF | TGTGCCAGTGCGGAGGGAGGGACCCTTGGCTACACCTTC | few | - | TRBJ1-2 | TRBV19
CASSYSYTYFHLGANVLTF | TGTGCCAGCAGCTATTCCTACACGTATTTCCATCTGGGGGCCAATGTCCTGACTTTC | - | - | TRBJ2-6 | TRBV7-4
CASSLGGGAYNEQYF | TGTGCCAGCAGCTTAGGCGGGGGGGCATACAACGAGCAGTACTTC | - | TRBD2 | TRBJ2-7 | TRBV7-4
CASSLVEGAKVLSGYTF | TGTGCCAGCAGCTTAGTTGAGGGGGCGAAGGTTTTGAGTGGCTACACCTTC | - | TRBD1 | TRBJ1-2 | TRBV7-9
CASSYDGGELFF | TGTGCCAGCAGTTATGACGGCGGGGAGCTGTTTTTT | few | - | TRBJ2-2 | TRBV12-3/TRBV12-4
CASSFGSGNYGYTF | TGTGCCAGCAGCTTTGGGTCGGGTAACTATGGCTACACCTTC | - | - | TRBJ1-2 | TRBV7-9
CASSLAVSGGASDEQFF | TGTGCCAGCAGCTTAGCAGTTAGCGGGGGGGCCTCCGATGAGCAGTTCTTC | few | TRBD2 | TRBJ2-1 | TRBV7-6
CASSDGTGGRDEQFF | TGTGCCAGCAGTGACGGGACAGGGGGTAGGGATGAGCAGTTCTTC | few | TRBD1 | TRBJ2-1 | TRBV6-4
CASSHRSIQNIQYF | TGTGCCAGCAGCCATCGATCCATACAGAACATTCAGTACTTC | - | - | TRBJ2-4 | TRBV13
CASSYRQFGTDTQYF | TGTGCCAGCAGTTATCGGCAGTTTGGCACAGATACGCAGTATTTT | few | - | TRBJ2-3 | TRBV6-2/TRBV6-3
CAILQGGLAGNTIYF | TGTGCCATCCTACAGGGAGGCTTGGCTGGAAACACCATATATTTT | few | - | TRBJ1-3 | TRBV10-3
CASSPSFYGQETQYF | TGTGCCAGCAGCCCGAGTTTCTATGGCCAAGAGACCCAGTACTTC | - | - | TRBJ2-5 | TRBV7-9
CASSLFLTGEKLFF | TGTGCCAGCAGCTTATTCTTGACGGGTGAAAAACTGTTTTTT | many | - | TRBJ1-4 | TRBV7-8
CANTPGQGVTGELFF | TGTGCCAACACCCCGGGACAGGGGGTCACCGGGGAGCTGTTTTTT | - | TRBD1 | TRBJ2-2 | TRBV12-3/TRBV12-4
CASSLLSPDLNTEAFF | TGTGCCAGCAGCCTCTTAAGTCCCGATTTGAACACTGAAGCTTTCTTT | many | - | TRBJ1-1 | TRBV7-6
CASSYSASYGYTF | TGTGCCAGCAGTTACTCGGCCTCCTATGGCTACACCTTC | - | - | TRBJ1-2 | TRBV6-5
CASSPWRSSYNEQFF | TGTGCCAGCAGCCCATGGAGAAGCTCCTACAATGAGCAGTTCTTC | - | - | TRBJ2-1 | TRBV7-6
CASSLSRGGTYGYTF | TGTGCCAGCAGTTTATCCCGGGGGGGGACTTATGGCTACACCTTC | - | - | TRBJ1-2 | TRBV27
CSVGGQGNNEQFF | TGCAGCGTTGGAGGACAGGGAAACAATGAGCAGTTCTTC | - | TRBD1 | TRBJ2-1 | TRBV29-1
CAITVGTGVGTDTQYF | TGTGCCATAACCGTGGGGACAGGGGTAGGCACAGATACGCAGTATTTT | few | TRBD1 | TRBJ2-3 | TRBV10-3
CASSLEQLSNSPLHF | TGTGCCAGCAGCTTAGAACAGCTGAGTAATTCACCCCTCCACTTT | many | - | TRBJ1-6 | TRBV7-2
CASSPGGRMNTEAFF | TGTGCCAGCAGCCCCGGTGGGCGGATGAACACTGAAGCTTTCTTT | few | - | TRBJ1-1 | TRBV9
CASSLAWGGTPTDTQYF | TGTGCCAGCAGCTTAGCGTGGGGGGGCACTCCCACAGATACGCAGTATTTT | many | - | TRBJ2-3 | TRBV7-6
CASSQDPDRGLGYGYTF | TGCGCCAGCAGCCAAGATCCAGACAGGGGGCTTGGCTATGGCTACACCTTC | few | TRBD1 | TRBJ1-2 | TRBV4-1
CASSQLLTSGDTDTQYF | TGCGCCAGCAGCCAACTGTTGACTAGCGGGGACACAGATACGCAGTATTTT | - | TRBD2 | TRBJ2-3 | TRBV4-1
CASSEGTVSYNSPLHF | TGTGCCAGCAGTGAGGGGACAGTCTCCTATAATTCACCCCTCCACTTT | few | TRBD1 | TRBJ1-6 | TRBV6-1
CASSLFERGGDTQYF | TGTGCCAGCAGCTTATTCGAGCGGGGGGGAGATACGCAGTATTTT | - | TRBD2 | TRBJ2-3 | TRBV7-9
CASTNDGGSSYNEQFF | TGTGCCAGCACCAACGACGGGGGGAGCTCCTACAATGAGCAGTTCTTC | few | TRBD2 | TRBJ2-1 | TRBV5-8
CSVVSGSTEYSGANVLTF | TGCAGCGTTGTATCAGGGAGCACCGAATATAGTGGGGCCAACGTCCTGACTTTC | - | - | TRBJ2-6 | TRBV29-1
CATSERLAGGKNAQETQYF | TGTGCCACCAGTGAGCGACTAGCGGGGGGGAAGAACGCTCAAGAGACCCAGTACTTC | - | TRBD2 | TRBJ2-5 | TRBV24-1
CAISESHRDRDTDTQYF | TGTGCCATCAGTGAGAGTCATCGGGACAGGGACACAGATACGCAGTATTTT | - | TRBD1 | TRBJ2-3 | TRBV10-3